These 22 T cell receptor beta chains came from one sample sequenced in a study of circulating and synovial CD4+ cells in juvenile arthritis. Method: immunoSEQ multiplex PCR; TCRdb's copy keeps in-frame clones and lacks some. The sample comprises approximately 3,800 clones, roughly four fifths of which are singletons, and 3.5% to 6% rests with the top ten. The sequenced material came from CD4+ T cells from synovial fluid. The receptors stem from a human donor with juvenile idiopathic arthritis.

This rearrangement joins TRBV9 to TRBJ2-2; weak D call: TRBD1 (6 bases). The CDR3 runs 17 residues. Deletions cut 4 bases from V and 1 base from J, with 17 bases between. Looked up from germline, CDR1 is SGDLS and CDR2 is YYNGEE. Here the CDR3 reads CASSPSRDTLNTGELFF. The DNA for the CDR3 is TGTGCCAGCAGCCCCTCACGGGACACCTTGAACACCGGGGAGCTGTTTTTT.

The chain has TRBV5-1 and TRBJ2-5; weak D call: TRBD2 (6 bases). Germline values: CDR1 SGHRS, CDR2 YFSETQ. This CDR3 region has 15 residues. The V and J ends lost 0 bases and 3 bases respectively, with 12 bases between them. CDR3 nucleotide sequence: TGCGCCAGCAGCTTGGAGGGGACGGGAGAAGAGACCCAGTACTTC. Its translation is CASSLEGTGEETQYF.

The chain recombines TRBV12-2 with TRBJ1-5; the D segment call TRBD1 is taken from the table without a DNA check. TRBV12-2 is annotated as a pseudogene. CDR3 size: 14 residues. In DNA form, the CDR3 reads TGTGCAAGTCGCTCCGGACAGGGTCATCAGCCCCAGCATTTT. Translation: CASRSGQGHQPQHF.

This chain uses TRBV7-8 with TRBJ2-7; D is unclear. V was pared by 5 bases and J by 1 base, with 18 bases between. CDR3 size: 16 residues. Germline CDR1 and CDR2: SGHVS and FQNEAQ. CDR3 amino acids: CASSRGASVYSYEQYF. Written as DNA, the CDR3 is TGTGCCAGCAGCCGCGGAGCCAGCGTCTATTCCTACGAGCAGTACTTC. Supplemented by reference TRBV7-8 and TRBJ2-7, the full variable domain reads GAGVSQSPRYKVAKRGQDVALRCDPISGHVSLFWYQQALGQGPEFLTYFQNEAQLDKSGLPSDRFFAERPEGSVSTLKIQRTQQEDSAVYLCASSRGASVYSYEQYFGPGTRLTVT.

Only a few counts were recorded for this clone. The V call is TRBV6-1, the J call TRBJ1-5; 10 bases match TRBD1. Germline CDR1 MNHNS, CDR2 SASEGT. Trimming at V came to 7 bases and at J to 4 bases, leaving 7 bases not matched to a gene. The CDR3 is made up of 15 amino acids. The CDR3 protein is CASTPGQGLNQPQHF. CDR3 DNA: TGTGCCAGCACCCCGGGACAGGGGTTGAATCAGCCCCAGCATTTT.

CDR3: CASSVADRGYEQYF. In nucleotides, the CDR3 is TGTGCCAGCAGCGTAGCGGACAGGGGATACGAGCAGTACTTC. V usage is TRBV9 and J usage is TRBJ2-7, with 9 bases aligning to TRBD1. Germline values: CDR1 SGDLS, CDR2 YYNGEE. The CDR3 spans 14 residues. V dropped 0 bases and J dropped 4; count of bases not matched to a gene: 2.

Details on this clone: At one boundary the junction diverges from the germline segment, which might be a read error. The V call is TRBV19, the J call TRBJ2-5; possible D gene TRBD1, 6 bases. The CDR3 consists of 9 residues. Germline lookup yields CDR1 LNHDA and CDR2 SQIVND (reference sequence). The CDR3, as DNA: TGCGAGGGGGAAGAGACCCAGTACTTC. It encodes CEGEETQYF.

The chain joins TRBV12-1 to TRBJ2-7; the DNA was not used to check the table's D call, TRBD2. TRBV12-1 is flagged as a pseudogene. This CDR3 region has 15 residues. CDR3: CASSWAASGDYEQYF. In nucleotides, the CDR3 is TGTGCCAGCAGCTGGGCTGCTAGCGGAGACTACGAGCAGTACTTC.

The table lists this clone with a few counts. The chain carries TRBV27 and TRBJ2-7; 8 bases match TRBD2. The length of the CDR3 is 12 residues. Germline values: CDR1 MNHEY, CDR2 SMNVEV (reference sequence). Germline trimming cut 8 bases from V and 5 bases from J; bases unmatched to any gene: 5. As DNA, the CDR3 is TGTGCCAGCTGGACTAGCACCCACGAGCAGTACTTC. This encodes CASWTSTHEQYF.

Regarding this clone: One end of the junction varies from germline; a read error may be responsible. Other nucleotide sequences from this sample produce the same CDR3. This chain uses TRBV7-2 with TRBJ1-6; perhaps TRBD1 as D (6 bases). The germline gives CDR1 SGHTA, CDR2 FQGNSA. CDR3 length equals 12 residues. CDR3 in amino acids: CASSDRNSPLHF. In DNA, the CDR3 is TGTGCCAGCAGCGACAGGAATTCCCCCCTCCACTTT.

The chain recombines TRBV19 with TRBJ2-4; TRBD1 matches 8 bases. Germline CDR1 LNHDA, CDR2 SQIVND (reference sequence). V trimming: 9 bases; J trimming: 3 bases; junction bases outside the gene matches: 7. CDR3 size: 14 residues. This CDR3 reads CASAGTGVKNIQYF. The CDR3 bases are TGTGCCAGCGCCGGGACAGGAGTCAAAAACATTCAGTACTTC.

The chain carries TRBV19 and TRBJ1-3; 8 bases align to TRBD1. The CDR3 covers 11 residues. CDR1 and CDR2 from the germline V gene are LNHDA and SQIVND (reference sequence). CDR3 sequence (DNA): TGTGCGACAGGGGCTGGAAACACCATATATTTT. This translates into CATGAGNTIYF.

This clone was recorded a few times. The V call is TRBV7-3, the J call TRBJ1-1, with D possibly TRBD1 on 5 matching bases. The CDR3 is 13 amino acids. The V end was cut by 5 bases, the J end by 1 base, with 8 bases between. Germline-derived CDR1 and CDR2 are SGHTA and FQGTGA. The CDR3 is CASSLDRNTEAFF. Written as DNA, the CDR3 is TGTGCCAGCAGCCTCGACAGGAACACTGAAGCTTTCTTT.

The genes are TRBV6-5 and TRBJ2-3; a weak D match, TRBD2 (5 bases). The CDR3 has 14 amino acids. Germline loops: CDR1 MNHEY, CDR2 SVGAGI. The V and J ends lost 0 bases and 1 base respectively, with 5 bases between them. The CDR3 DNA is TGTGCCAGCAGTTACTCCGGGGGCACAGATACGCAGTATTTT. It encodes CASSYSGGTDTQYF.

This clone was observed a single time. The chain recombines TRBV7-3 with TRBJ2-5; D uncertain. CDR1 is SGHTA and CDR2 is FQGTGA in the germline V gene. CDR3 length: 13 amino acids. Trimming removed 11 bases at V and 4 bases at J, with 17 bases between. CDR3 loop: CASAAAFGETQYF. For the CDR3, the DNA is TGTGCCTCTGCTGCGGCCTTTGGAGAGACCCAGTACTTC.

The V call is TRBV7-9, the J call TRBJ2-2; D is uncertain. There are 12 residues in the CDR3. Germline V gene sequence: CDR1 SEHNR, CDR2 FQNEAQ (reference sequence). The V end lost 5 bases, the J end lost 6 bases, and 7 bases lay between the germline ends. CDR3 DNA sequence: TGTGCCAGCAGCCCCCGGGCCGGGGAGCTGTTTTTT. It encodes CASSPRAGELFF.

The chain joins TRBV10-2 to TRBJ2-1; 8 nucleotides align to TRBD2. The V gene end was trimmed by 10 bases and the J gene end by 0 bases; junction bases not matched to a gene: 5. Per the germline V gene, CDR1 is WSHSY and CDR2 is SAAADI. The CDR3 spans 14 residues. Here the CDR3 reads CATYSGSSYNEQFF. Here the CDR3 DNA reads TGCGCCACCTACAGCGGGAGCTCCTACAATGAGCAGTTCTTC.

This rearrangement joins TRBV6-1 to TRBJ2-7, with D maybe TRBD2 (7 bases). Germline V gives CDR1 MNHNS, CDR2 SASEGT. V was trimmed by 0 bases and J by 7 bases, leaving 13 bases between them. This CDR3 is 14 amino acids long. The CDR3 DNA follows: TGTGCCAGCAGTGAAGCGGGGGGGGCGGGGGAGCAGTACTTC. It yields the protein CASSEAGGAGEQYF.

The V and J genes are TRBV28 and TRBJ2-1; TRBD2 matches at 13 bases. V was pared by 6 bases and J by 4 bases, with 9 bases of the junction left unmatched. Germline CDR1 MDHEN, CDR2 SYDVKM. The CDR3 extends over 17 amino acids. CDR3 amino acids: CASRGLAGVQAYNEQFF. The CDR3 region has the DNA TGTGCCAGCAGAGGACTAGCGGGAGTGCAAGCTTACAATGAGCAGTTCTTC.

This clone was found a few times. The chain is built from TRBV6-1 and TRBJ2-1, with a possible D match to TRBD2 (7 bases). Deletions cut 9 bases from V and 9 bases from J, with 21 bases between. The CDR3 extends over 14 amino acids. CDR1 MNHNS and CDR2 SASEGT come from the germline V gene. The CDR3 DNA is TGTGCCAGTCAGCGGGATCTCCAGACAGGTGAGCAGTTCTTC. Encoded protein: CASQRDLQTGEQFF.

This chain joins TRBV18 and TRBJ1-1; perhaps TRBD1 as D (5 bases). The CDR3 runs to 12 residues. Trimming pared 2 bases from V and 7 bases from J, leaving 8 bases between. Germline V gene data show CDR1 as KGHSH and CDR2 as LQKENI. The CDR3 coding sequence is TGTGCCAGCTCACCAGGGGGGGATGAAGCTTTCTTT. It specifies CASSPGGDEAFF.

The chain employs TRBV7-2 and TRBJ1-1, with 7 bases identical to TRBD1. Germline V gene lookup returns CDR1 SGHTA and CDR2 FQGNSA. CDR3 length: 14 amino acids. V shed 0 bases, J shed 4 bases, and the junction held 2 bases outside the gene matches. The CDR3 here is CASSLAQGSTEAFF. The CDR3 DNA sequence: TGTGCCAGCAGCTTAGCACAGGGGTCCACTGAAGCTTTCTTT.